The clone carrying this T cell receptor beta chain was recorded at least ten times. Its cognate antigen is unknown. 5'RACE generated cDNA with 10-nucleotide random UMIs. One entry per CDR3 protein results from TCRdb running MiXCR on the 5' RACE reads. The profile shows approximately 26,000 distinct CDR3 sequences, more than 2.5% of them singletons. This entry is derived from a study of neurological immune-mediated disorders. General study points: Expanded clones shared no CDR3 amino acid sequences across subjects, suggesting private repertoires in all groups.

The CDR3 spans 14 residues. V lost 0 bases, J lost 7 bases, and 4 bases stayed unmatched. Germline-derived CDR1 and CDR2 are SQVTM and ANQGSEA. The sequence was obtained from a woman aged 30 to 39 with multiple sclerosis. The specimen sequenced was PBMCs. V gene TRBV29-1 combines with J gene TRBJ1-4; 8 bases are shared with TRBD1. CDR3 coding DNA: TGCAGCGTTGAAGATGGACAGGGCGGTGAAAAACTGTTTTTT. Translating it yields CSVEDGQGGEKLFF.